This TCR beta chain was retrieved from a study of blood T cell repertoires in COVID-19. Study-level information: Samples representing acute and convalescent COVID-19 were sourced from the United States, Italy and Spain. Nucleic acid was either cDNA or gDNA, and it came from T cells, B-cell-depleted T cells, or PBMCs.

Trimming cost V 6 bases and J 8 bases, with 15 bases left between them. The germline V gene encodes CDR1 SGHTS and CDR2 YDEGEE. The CDR3 consists of 13 residues. In the original processing: By means of reference gene primer amplification, nucleated cell counts were estimated. Using immunoSEQ multiplex PCR, the repertoire was profiled, and TCRdb retains in-frame clones only, with some absent. The V and J calls and clone size are taken from that table; D and trimming were inferred from the DNA. Here the sample spans around 100,000 clones, about 85% being singletons. This clone was seen once. The sequenced material came from peripheral blood. This receptor was identified in a man aged 40-50 years with acute or convalescent COVID-19. The chain recombines TRBV5-8 with TRBJ2-1; a weak D match, TRBD2 (6 bases). The CDR3 is CASTAGRGYEQFF. The CDR3 DNA is TGTGCCAGCACCGCCGGGAGAGGCTATGAGCAGTTCTTC.